The entry below gives a single T cell receptor beta chain sequence along with its context. The antigen is not known. The data stem from a study of cytomegalovirus exposure and HLA in healthy donors. Findings of the study overall: It was reportedly the case that the classifier diagnosed cytomegalovirus status with high specificity and sensitivity.

The PCR made use of 60 Vbeta and 13 Jbeta primers. Measured with immunoSEQ multiplex PCR; TCRdb has only the in-frame clones, and not every one. The table has over 100,000 clones, roughly 70% seen once; the top ten hold 6.6%. With 0 bases removed from V and 7 bases from J, the gap between germline ends came to 19 bases. The CDR3 runs 17 residues. The rearrangement links TRBV23-1 to TRBJ2-1; D is perhaps TRBD1 (6 bases). TRBV23-1 is treated as an ORF (open reading frame) with a function not yet certain. This clonotype originated in a man aged 35-49 years in good health and CMV-seropositive. Material: PBMCs. In DNA, the CDR3 is TGCGCCAGCAGTCAATCGAAGCTAGCTGGGGGCGGGAATGAGCAGTTCTTC. Translating it yields CASSQSKLAGGGNEQFF.